This TCR beta chain was captured by sequencing in a study of shared clonotypes between healthy human individuals. Germline V gene lookup returns CDR1 SNHLY and CDR2 FYNNEI. This CDR3 region has 18 residues. V lost 4 bases, J lost 5 bases, and 27 bases lay in between. Clones were sequenced by immunoSEQ multiplex PCR, and TCRdb holds only the in-frame ones, with some missing. The table shows some 630,000 clones, with approximately 96% occurring only once. Naive-designated CD8 cells lacked CD45RO, were positively enriched for CCR7, and omitted terminally differentiated effector memory CD45RA+ cells. The chain joins TRBV2 to TRBJ2-7; weak D call: TRBD1 (6 bases). The sequencing sample was made of naive CD8+ T cells sorted from blood. The receptor's source is a young woman in good health. The CDR3 loop reads CASSALAPRQEGMDEQYF. The DNA for the CDR3 is TGTGCCAGCAGTGCTCTAGCCCCTAGACAGGAAGGAATGGACGAGCAGTACTTC.